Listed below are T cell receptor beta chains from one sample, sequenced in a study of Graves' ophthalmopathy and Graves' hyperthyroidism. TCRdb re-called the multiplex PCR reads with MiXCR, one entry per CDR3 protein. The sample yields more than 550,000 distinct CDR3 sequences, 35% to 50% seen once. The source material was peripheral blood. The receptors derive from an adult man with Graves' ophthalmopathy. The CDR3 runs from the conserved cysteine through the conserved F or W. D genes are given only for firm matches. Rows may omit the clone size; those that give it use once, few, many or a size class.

CATSEGTGVETQYF	TGTGCCACCAGTGAAGGGACAGGGGTCGAGACCCAGTACTTC	TRBV24-1	TRBD1	many	TRBJ2-5	14
CASSPSGAGELFF	TGTGCCAGCAGTCCTAGCGGCGCCGGGGAGCTGTTTTTT	TRBV10-3	TRBD2	NA	TRBJ2-2	13
CAWSVLGTETYEQYF	TGTGCCTGGAGTGTACTAGGGACGGAAACCTACGAGCAGTACTTC	TRBV30	NA	NA	TRBJ2-7	15
CASSPRDGDSYGYTF	TGTGCCAGCAGTCCCCGGGACGGGGACTCCTATGGCTACACCTTC	TRBV12-3/TRBV12-4	NA	many	TRBJ1-2	15
CASSTRYPTDTQYF	TGTGCCAGCAGCACCAGGTACCCCACAGATACGCAGTATTTT	TRBV7-6	NA	NA	TRBJ2-3	14
CASSAGTGDSPLHF	TGTGCCAGCAGCGCCGGGACAGGGGACTCACCCCTCCACTTT	TRBV9	TRBD1	many	TRBJ1-6	14
CARGRDGNNSPLHF	TGTGCTAGAGGCAGGGACGGGAATAATTCACCCCTCCACTTT	TRBV25-1	NA	many	TRBJ1-6	14
CASSFLGAEQYF	TGCGCCAGCAGCTTTCTGGGGGCCGAGCAGTACTTC	TRBV5-1	NA	NA	TRBJ2-7	12
CASSEAGQGEETQYF	TGTGCCAGCAGTGAAGCGGGACAGGGGGAAGAGACCCAGTACTTC	TRBV2	TRBD1	NA	TRBJ2-5	15
CASTPYSTSGILAYEQYF	TGTGCCAGCACCCCCTATAGTACTTCGGGAATCCTAGCCTACGAGCAGTACTTC	TRBV6-1	NA	NA	TRBJ2-7	18
CASSLWTSRANEKLFF	TGTGCCAGCAGCCTCTGGACCTCAAGGGCTAATGAAAAACTGTTTTTT	TRBV7-9	NA	many	TRBJ1-4	16
CASSHGTGYNSPLHF	TGTGCCAGTAGCCACGGGACGGGCTATAATTCACCCCTCCACTTT	TRBV19	NA	many	TRBJ1-6	15
CASLNRDTEAFF	TGTGCCAGCTTAAACAGGGACACTGAAGCTTTCTTT	TRBV2	NA	many	TRBJ1-1	12
CASSRGQGAPGGYTF	TGTGCCAGCAGCCGGGGACAGGGGGCCCCGGGTGGCTACACCTTC	TRBV11-2	TRBD1	NA	TRBJ1-2	15
CASSRRREAGANVLTF	TGTGCCAGCAGCCGAAGGCGGGAGGCCGGGGCCAACGTCCTGACTTTC	TRBV7-2	TRBD2	NA	TRBJ2-6	16
CASSLRRRDTEAFF	TGTGCCAGCAGCTTACGACGTCGGGACACTGAAGCTTTCTTT	TRBV7-2	NA	few	TRBJ1-1	14
CASSVRQAHSGANVLTF	TGTGCCAGCAGCGTCCGACAGGCGCACTCTGGGGCCAACGTCCTGACTTTC	TRBV9	NA	many	TRBJ2-6	17
CASSYFAGQATNF	TGTGCCAGCAGTTACTTCGCCGGACAGGCAACTAACTTC	TRBV6-5	TRBD1	many	TRBJ2-7	13
CASSSAWESGANVLTF	TGTGCCAGCAGCTCTGCTTGGGAATCCGGGGCCAACGTCCTGACTTTC	TRBV9	NA	NA	TRBJ2-6	16
CATSETSYEQYF	TGTGCCACCAGTGAGACGTCCTACGAGCAGTACTTC	TRBV24-1	NA	NA	TRBJ2-7	12
CATAGGTGYEKLFF	TGTGCCACCGCCGGAGGGACAGGGTATGAAAAACTGTTTTTT	TRBV15	TRBD1	NA	TRBJ1-4	14
CASSSQANSYEQYF	TGTGCCAGCAGTTCACAGGCTAACTCCTACGAGCAGTACTTC	TRBV7-9	NA	NA	TRBJ2-7	14
CASSLAEGYGMNYEQYF	TGTGCCAGCAGCTTGGCGGAGGGATATGGGATGAACTACGAGCAGTACTTC	TRBV5-6	NA	NA	TRBJ2-7	17
CASSSSGVAGPGELFF	TGTGCCAGCAGCTCCTCAGGGGTAGCGGGTCCCGGGGAGCTGTTTTTT	TRBV25-1	NA	NA	TRBJ2-2	16
CASSDLQGNEKLFF	TGTGCCAGCAGTGATCTACAGGGGAATGAAAAACTGTTTTTT	TRBV2	TRBD1	many	TRBJ1-4	14
CSARGGSEAFF	TGCAGTGCTAGAGGTGGTAGTGAAGCTTTCTTT	TRBV20-1	NA	many	TRBJ1-1	11
CASSARRQGLTGANVLTF	TGTGCCAGCAGTGCGAGAAGACAGGGGCTTACTGGGGCCAACGTCCTGACTTTC	TRBV2	TRBD1	NA	TRBJ2-6	18
CASSYRLEQYF	TGTGCCAGCAGTTACCGGTTAGAGCAGTACTTC	TRBV6-6	NA	few	TRBJ2-7	11
CASSLHDGELFF	TGTGCCAGCAGCCTACACGACGGGGAGCTGTTTTTT	TRBV7-8	NA	many	TRBJ2-2	12
CASSQDWRYGYTF	TGTGCCAGCAGCCAAGACTGGCGCTATGGCTACACCTTC	TRBV14	NA	many	TRBJ1-2	13
CASSRTGSYGYTF	TGTGCCAGCAGCCGGACAGGCAGCTATGGCTACACCTTC	TRBV7-9	TRBD1	many	TRBJ1-2	13
CSAHRGSSYNSPLHF	TGCAGTGCTCACAGGGGCAGCTCCTATAATTCACCCCTCCACTTT	TRBV20-1	TRBD1	NA	TRBJ1-6	15
CSVVTGNGYTF	TGCAGCGTCGTCACAGGGAATGGCTACACCTTC	TRBV29-1	NA	NA	TRBJ1-2	11
CSVGVVGRRTEAFF	TGCAGCGTTGGGGTGGTAGGGCGGAGGACTGAAGCTTTCTTT	TRBV29-1	NA	many	TRBJ1-1	14
CSAGTLRSNQPQHF	TGCAGTGCTGGGACACTTAGGAGCAATCAGCCCCAGCATTTT	TRBV20-1	NA	many	TRBJ1-5	14
CASSQDRSSPMGYTF	TGCGCCAGCAGCCAAGATCGCAGTTCGCCGATGGGCTACACCTTC	TRBV4-1	NA	many	TRBJ1-2	15
CSVGGGAPDQYF	TGCAGCGTGGGAGGAGGAGCCCCGGATCAGTACTTC	TRBV29-1	NA	NA	TRBJ2-7	12
CASSYPGNTEAFF	TGTGCCAGCAGCTATCCGGGGAACACTGAAGCTTTCTTT	TRBV7-2	NA	many	TRBJ1-1	13
CASSFEGLRDSPLHF	TGTGCCAGCAGTTTCGAGGGTTTGAGAGATTCACCCCTCCACTTT	TRBV12-3/TRBV12-4	NA	NA	TRBJ1-6	15
CSVDLGSSYGYTF	TGCAGCGTTGATTTAGGCAGCTCCTATGGCTACACCTTC	TRBV29-1	NA	NA	TRBJ1-2	13
CSASRPGYNSPLHF	TGCAGTGCTTCGAGACCGGGATATAATTCACCCCTCCACTTT	TRBV20-1	NA	few	TRBJ1-6	14
CASSQESRNTEAFF	TGTGCCAGCAGCCAAGAGTCGAGGAACACTGAAGCTTTCTTT	TRBV16	NA	few	TRBJ1-1	14